The 15 T cell receptor beta chains in this list originate from one sample, sequenced in a study of CD8 T cells in ankylosing spondylitis listed by TCRdb under 2017. The library was obtained by 5' RACE. The sequencer listed for this sample is Illumina HiSeq 2500. The raw public data were reprocessed by TCRdb itself: fastp quality trimming at Q25, MiXCR clonotype calling, in-frame beta chains only. One record per CDR3 amino acid sequence lists the most common genes and DNA. This sample is represented by about 42,000 distinct CDR3 sequences; 3% to 4.5% of them were singletons. The biggest ten clones account for under 4.5% of the sample. The sequencing sample was made of blood, either unsorted or a sorted T cell fraction (not recorded which). Receptors originate from a female donor with ankylosing spondylitis or in good health (not recorded which).

Points on this clonotype: The junction departs from germline at one end; a sequencing error may be responsible. This chain uses TRBV9 with TRBJ1-6, with D hard to call. Germline V gene lookup returns CDR1 SGDLS and CDR2 YYNGEE. The CDR3 runs 14 residues. CDR3 sequence reads: CANSDGPWESPLHF. Here the CDR3 DNA reads TGTGCCAACAGCGACGGCCCCTGGGAATCACCCCTCCACTTT. Together with reference TRBV9 and TRBJ1-6, the CDR3 gives the full variable domain: DSGVTQTPKHLITATGQRVTLRCSPRSGDLSVYWYQQSLDQGLQFLIQYYNGEERAKGNILERFSAQQFPDLHSELNLSSLELGDSALYFCANSDGPWESPLHFGNGTRLTVT.

This clonotype has ten or more counts. The chain combines TRBV9 with TRBJ1-1, with D possibly matching TRBD1 (5 bases). The germline V gene has CDR1 SGDLS and CDR2 YYNGEE. V was pared by 0 bases and J by 1 base, with 10 bases between. This CDR3 region has 15 residues. The CDR3 DNA is TGTGCCAGCAGCGTAGCTGGGGGGGGGAACACTGAAGCTTTCTTT. Protein: CASSVAGGGNTEAFF.

This clonotype has at least ten counts. This rearrangement joins TRBV9 to TRBJ2-7, with a possible D match to TRBD1 (6 bases). Per the germline V gene, CDR1 is SGDLS and CDR2 is YYNGEE. The CDR3 spans 15 residues. The V and J ends lost 4 bases and 7 bases respectively, with 21 bases between them. The CDR3 reads CASSIGTTAEEEQYF. CDR3 DNA: TGTGCCAGCAGCATCGGGACAACAGCCGAAGAGGAGCAGTACTTC.

This clonotype was seen more than once but under ten times. The V call is TRBV9, the J call TRBJ2-2, with D hard to call. Trimming stripped 4 bases from V and 3 bases from J, with 16 bases between. There are 16 residues in the CDR3. Germline loops: CDR1 SGDLS, CDR2 YYNGEE. The CDR3 DNA reads TGTGCCAGCAGCCCCCACTTTCGACGGGACACCGGGGAGCTGTTTTTT. This sequence encodes CASSPHFRRDTGELFF.

By frequency in the sample, this clonotype is medium-sized. This chain uses TRBV9 with TRBJ1-1; TRBD1 might be the D (6 bases). The CDR3 is made up of 12 amino acids. The V gene's germline CDR1 is SGDLS and CDR2 YYNGEE. V shed 1 base and J shed 7 bases, with 8 bases lying between them. The CDR3 region is CASSVFRGEAFF. Here the CDR3 DNA reads TGTGCCAGCAGCGTATTCAGGGGTGAAGCTTTCTTT.

The chain employs TRBV9 and TRBJ2-1, with 7 bases that match TRBD1. The V segment lost 3 bases and the J segment 4 bases; nucleotides outside the gene matches: 7. Germline V gene data show CDR1 as SGDLS and CDR2 as YYNGEE. This CDR3 has 15 amino acids. As DNA, the CDR3 is TGTGCCAGCAGCGGACCCCGGGGACAGTACAATGAGCAGTTCTTC. Its protein is CASSGPRGQYNEQFF.

This clonotype occurred many times. The J gene is TRBJ1-4, the V gene TRBV9; weak D call: TRBD1 (6 bases). CDR3 length equals 15 residues. V lost 4 bases to trimming and J lost 8 bases, with 18 bases between them. Germline V gene sequence: CDR1 SGDLS, CDR2 YYNGEE. CDR3 in amino acids: CASSPRTGMDEKLFF. In DNA form, the CDR3 reads TGTGCCAGCAGCCCTCGTACAGGGATGGACGAAAAACTGTTTTTT.

In this sample, this clonotype turned up many times. V is TRBV9 and J is TRBJ2-2; D not certain. The CDR3 is made up of 16 amino acids. Germline V gene lookup returns CDR1 SGDLS and CDR2 YYNGEE. Between the trimmed V and J ends, which lost 0 bases and 4 bases, there was a span of 13 bases. DNA of the CDR3: TGTGCCAGCAGCGTAGATTCGGGCCAAGGCACCGGGGAGCTGTTTTTT. Translation gives CASSVDSGQGTGELFF. The full variable domain, rest sourced from reference TRBV9 and TRBJ2-2, is DSGVTQTPKHLITATGQRVTLRCSPRSGDLSVYWYQQSLDQGLQFLIQYYNGEERAKGNILERFSAQQFPDLHSELNLSSLELGDSALYFCASSVDSGQGTGELFFGEGSRLTVL.

Ten or more counts support this clonotype. This chain links TRBV9 with TRBJ2-2; D is possibly TRBD2 (5 bases). This CDR3 has 15 amino acids. The V end lost 0 bases, the J end lost 5 bases, and 11 bases lay between the germline ends. Per the germline V gene, CDR1 is SGDLS and CDR2 is YYNGEE. The CDR3 sequence: CASSVAAAGTGELFF. CDR3 nucleotides: TGTGCCAGCAGCGTAGCAGCGGCCGGTACCGGGGAGCTGTTTTTT. Filled out from reference TRBV9 and TRBJ2-2, the complete variable domain reads DSGVTQTPKHLITATGQRVTLRCSPRSGDLSVYWYQQSLDQGLQFLIQYYNGEERAKGNILERFSAQQFPDLHSELNLSSLELGDSALYFCASSVAAAGTGELFFGEGSRLTVL.

The V and J genes are TRBV9 and TRBJ2-2, with D possibly matching TRBD2 (5 bases). CDR3 length equals 12 residues. The germline V and J ends were trimmed by 4 bases and 10 bases, with 11 bases remaining between them. Germline CDR1 reads SGDLS; CDR2 reads YYNGEE. For the CDR3, the DNA is TGTGCCAGCAGCCCCGTGGACTCGGAGCTGTTTTTT. As protein: CASSPVDSELFF. Complete variable domain (other parts from reference TRBV9 and TRBJ2-2): DSGVTQTPKHLITATGQRVTLRCSPRSGDLSVYWYQQSLDQGLQFLIQYYNGEERAKGNILERFSAQQFPDLHSELNLSSLELGDSALYFCASSPVDSELFFGEGSRLTVL.

This clonotype was seen many times. The V call is TRBV9, the J call TRBJ1-2, with D possibly being TRBD1 (5 bases). CDR1 and CDR2 from the germline V gene are SGDLS and YYNGEE. Trimming took off 0 bases at V and 7 bases at J, with 7 bases between the two ends. This CDR3 spans 12 amino acids. In nucleotides, the CDR3 is TGTGCCAGCAGCGTAGATGGGGCTGGCTACACCTTC. Protein sequence: CASSVDGAGYTF.

At least ten counts were recorded for this clonotype. This chain connects TRBV9 to TRBJ2-1; TRBD1 might be the D (5 bases). This CDR3 has 15 residues. Trimming cost V 0 bases and J 7 bases, with 14 bases left between them. Looked up from germline, CDR1 is SGDLS and CDR2 is YYNGEE. The CDR3 DNA reads TGTGCCAGCAGCGTAGCCAGGGAAGGATGGAATGAGCAGTTCTTC. This codes for CASSVAREGWNEQFF. The complete variable domain, with remaining parts taken from reference TRBV9 and TRBJ2-1, reads DSGVTQTPKHLITATGQRVTLRCSPRSGDLSVYWYQQSLDQGLQFLIQYYNGEERAKGNILERFSAQQFPDLHSELNLSSLELGDSALYFCASSVAREGWNEQFFGPGTRLTVL.

This clonotype was seen ten or more times. The J gene is TRBJ2-7, the V gene TRBV9; the match to TRBD1 covers 7 bases. The J segment lost 2 bases and the V segment lost 4 bases, leaving 12 bases of the junction unmatched. The germline CDR1 and CDR2 sequences are SGDLS and YYNGEE. CDR3 length: 16 residues. The CDR3 protein is CASSSPSGTATYEQYF. The CDR3 region has the DNA TGTGCCAGCAGCTCCCCTTCCGGGACAGCAACCTACGAGCAGTACTTC.

The sample holds many counts of this clonotype. The genes are TRBV9 and TRBJ2-7; D possibly uses TRBD1 or TRBD2 (5 bases each). The V gene's germline CDR1 is SGDLS and CDR2 YYNGEE. Deletions cut 4 bases from V and 3 bases from J, with 20 bases between. The CDR3 length is 16 residues. CDR3 nucleotide sequence: TGTGCCAGCAGCCTAAGTATCGGGGAAGGGGTCTACGAGCAGTACTTC. Translation: CASSLSIGEGVYEQYF.

This clonotype has ten or more counts. CDR3 DNA sequence: TGTGCCAGCAGCGTAGGAGGGGTCACCTACGAGCAGTACTTC. This codes for CASSVGGVTYEQYF. This chain uses TRBV9 with TRBJ2-7; D is possibly TRBD1 or TRBD2 (5 bases each). Germline V gene sequence: CDR1 SGDLS, CDR2 YYNGEE. Between the trimmed V and J ends, which lost 0 bases and 2 bases, there was a span of 9 bases. CDR3 length: 14 amino acids.